What follows are 23 T cell receptor beta chains derived from one specimen sequenced in a study of cytomegalovirus exposure and HLA in healthy donors. This PCR relied on a set of 60 Vbeta primers and 13 Jbeta primers. Here immunoSEQ multiplex PCR was the method, and the copy in TCRdb shows in-frame clones only, minus some. The data show about 170,000 clones, about 82% seen once. The sample comprised PBMCs. All receptors come from a male donor in good health and CMV-seronegative.

The V call is TRBV19, the J call TRBJ2-7; TRBD2 aligns across 7 bases. Germline CDR1 LNHDA, CDR2 SQIVND (reference sequence). V lost 7 bases, J lost 1 base, and 10 bases stayed unmatched. This CDR3 has 15 amino acids. CDR3 sequence: CASTTAQGGSYEQYF. The CDR3 DNA sequence: TGTGCCAGTACAACAGCCCAGGGAGGGTCCTACGAGCAGTACTTC.

This clone was seen once. CDR3: CSAPDRPGETQYF. The CDR3 DNA follows: TGCAGCGCCCCGGACAGGCCGGGAGAGACCCAGTACTTC. The chain joins TRBV29-1 to TRBJ2-5; 7 bases are a match to TRBD1. The CDR3 totals 13 residues. V dropped 7 bases and J dropped 4; count of bases not matched to a gene: 9. CDR1 SQVTM and CDR2 ANQGSEA come from the germline V gene.

The chain recombines TRBV11-3 with TRBJ1-1; possible D gene TRBD1, 5 bases. The CDR3 contains 13 residues. V shed 5 bases and J shed 7 bases, with 14 bases lying between them. Germline V lookup: CDR1 SGHNT, CDR2 YENEEA. In nucleotides, the CDR3 is TGTGCCAGCAGCCTTAGTGGAGGGGATGAAGCTTTCTTT. It codes for CASSLSGGDEAFF.

A word on this clone: Additional DNA sequences in this sample encode the identical CDR3. The rearrangement joins TRBV27 to TRBJ2-7; D is perhaps TRBD2 (6 bases). Deletions cut 0 bases from V and 4 bases from J, with 7 bases between. The V gene's germline CDR1 is MNHEY and CDR2 SMNVEV (reference sequence). The CDR3 has 13 amino acids. In DNA form, the CDR3 reads TGTGCCAGCAGTTTATCCGGGGGATACGAGCAGTACTTC. Protein: CASSLSGGYEQYF.

The V call is TRBV2, the J call TRBJ2-1; 8 bases fit TRBD2. Germline CDR1 is SNHLY and CDR2 is FYNNEI. After removal of 6 bases from V and 5 bases from J, the junction contained 3 bases not matched to a gene. The CDR3 runs 13 residues. The CDR3, as DNA: TGTGCCAGCAGGACTAGCGCCCACAATGAGCAGTTCTTC. Its translation: CASRTSAHNEQFF.

V and J are TRBV10-3 and TRBJ2-3; 13 bases are shared with TRBD2. Per germline, CDR1 ENHRY and CDR2 SYGVKD. Trimming removed 8 bases from V and 7 bases from J; junction bases left unmatched: 12. CDR3 length: 16 amino acids. The CDR3 is CAIGGTSGTLGNTQYF. The DNA for the CDR3 is TGTGCCATCGGTGGGACTAGCGGGACCTTGGGGAATACGCAGTATTTT.

This clone was detected only a few times. J is TRBJ2-7 and V is TRBV27; D is unclear. Germline lookup yields CDR1 MNHEY and CDR2 SMNVEV (reference sequence). The germline V and J ends were trimmed by 1 base and 7 bases, with 17 bases remaining between them. The CDR3 consists of 15 residues. The CDR3 reads CASSLLGQALGEQYF. The CDR3 DNA follows: TGTGCCAGCAGTTTATTGGGCCAGGCCCTTGGGGAGCAGTACTTC.

The V gene is TRBV25-1, the J gene TRBJ1-5; TRBD1 is a possible D gene (6 bases). V lost 1 base, J lost 2 bases, and 12 bases lay in between. CDR1 and CDR2 from the germline V gene are MGHDK and SYGVNS. This CDR3 comprises 16 residues. DNA for the CDR3: TGTGCCAGCAGTGAATCAGGAACAGGGCGCAATCAGCCCCAGCATTTT. Amino acids: CASSESGTGRNQPQHF. Looking up the rest from reference TRBV25-1 and TRBJ1-5 gives the full variable domain: EADIYQTPRYLVIGTGKKITLECSQTMGHDKMYWYQQDPGMELHLIHYSYGVNSTEKGDLSSESTVSRIRTEHFPLTLESARPSHTSQYLCASSESGTGRNQPQHFGDGTRLSIL.

This clone was recorded only once. The rearrangement uses TRBV28 and TRBJ1-1; the match to TRBD1 covers 8 bases. Germline CDR1 is MDHEN and CDR2 is SYDVKM. CDR3 length equals 17 residues. J gave up 4 bases and V 1 base, and 11 bases lay outside the gene matches. The DNA for the CDR3 is TGTGCCAGCAGTTTATCGGGCAGGGGGCGCCTCGGCACTGAAGCTTTCTTT. This codes for CASSLSGRGRLGTEAFF.

In this sample, this clone turned up once. The genes are TRBV27 and TRBJ1-1, with D maybe TRBD1 (6 bases). The germline gives CDR1 MNHEY, CDR2 SMNVEV (reference sequence). The germline V and J ends were trimmed by 3 bases and 1 base, with 15 bases remaining between them. The CDR3 consists of 16 residues. In DNA form, the CDR3 reads TGTGCCAGCAGTTTGGGGGCAGGTAAATCGAACACTGAAGCTTTCTTT. Amino acids: CASSLGAGKSNTEAFF.

The CDR3 loop reads CASSLAPQTGSVHYGYTF. The CDR3 nucleotides are TGCGCCAGCAGCTTGGCACCACAAACAGGGTCGGTACACTATGGCTACACCTTC. The chain carries TRBV5-1 and TRBJ1-2, with D possibly TRBD1 on 6 matching bases. V shed 0 bases and J shed 3 bases, with 21 bases lying between them. Per the germline V gene, CDR1 is SGHRS and CDR2 is YFSETQ. The CDR3 covers 18 residues.

The chain recombines TRBV2 with TRBJ1-4, with D unclear. Germline values: CDR1 SNHLY, CDR2 FYNNEI. With 4 bases removed from V and 4 bases from J, the gap between germline ends came to 7 bases. The CDR3 totals 13 residues. CDR3 amino acids: CASSAGVNEKLFF. As DNA, the CDR3 is TGTGCCAGCAGTGCCGGGGTTAATGAAAAACTGTTTTTT.

The genes are TRBV7-8 and TRBJ1-4; 12 bases fit TRBD1. Unmatched junction bases numbered 7, after V lost 5 bases and J lost 3 bases. Germline assignment: CDR1 SGHVS and CDR2 FQNEAQ. The CDR3 has 17 amino acids. The CDR3 nucleotides read TGTGCCAGCAGCGCCGGGGACAGGGGGCTCTCTAATGAAAAACTGTTTTTT. It codes for CASSAGDRGLSNEKLFF.

This clone was counted a single time. The chain uses TRBV6-5 and TRBJ2-3; 7 bases line up with TRBD1. The CDR3 contains 15 residues. V gave up 4 bases and J gave up 2 bases; unmatched junction bases: 6. CDR1 MNHEY and CDR2 SVGAGI come from the germline V gene. The CDR3 DNA reads TGTGCCAGCAGTTTTACAGGGGACCACACAGATACGCAGTATTTT. Translating gives CASSFTGDHTDTQYF.

This rearrangement joins TRBV14 to TRBJ2-2; 7 bases are a match to TRBD2. Per the germline V gene, CDR1 is SGHDN and CDR2 is FVKESK. The CDR3 totals 17 residues. V shed 3 bases, J shed 8 bases, and the junction held 15 bases outside the gene matches. The CDR3 bases are TGTGCCAGCAGCCAGGGTTGGGACTACTCCTTGTCTGGGGAGCTGTTTTTT. It translates to CASSQGWDYSLSGELFF.

V is TRBV27 and J is TRBJ1-6; TRBD1 might be the D (6 bases). In germline, CDR1 is MNHEY, CDR2 SMNVEV (reference sequence). The CDR3 is 14 amino acids. Trimming removed 5 bases from V and 9 bases from J, with 14 bases in between. The CDR3 spells CASSPITGISPLHF. CDR3 DNA sequence: TGTGCCAGCAGTCCTATCACAGGGATTTCACCCCTCCACTTT.

A note on this clone: The same CDR3 can be traced to other DNA sequences in this sample. The V call is TRBV4-2, the J call TRBJ2-5; TRBD2 might be the D (6 bases). Trimming left V 6 bases short and J 5 bases short, with 16 bases between. The germline V gene encodes CDR1 LGHNA and CDR2 YNFKEQ. This CDR3 region has 14 residues. CDR3: CASSPRLDGETQYF. For the CDR3, the DNA is TGTGCCAGCAGTCCCAGACTAGATGGCGAGACCCAGTACTTC.

V is TRBV6-1 and J is TRBJ2-3; maybe TRBD1 (6 bases). The germline gives CDR1 MNHNS, CDR2 SASEGT. The length of the CDR3 is 12 residues. The ends were cut back, 7 bases at V and 3 bases at J, with 8 bases in the middle. The CDR3 protein is CASNRVTDTQYF. CDR3 DNA sequence: TGTGCCAGCAACAGGGTAACAGATACGCAGTATTTT.

The chain uses TRBV7-2 and TRBJ2-3, with a tentative D call TRBD2 (6 bases). The CDR3 spans 15 residues. Germline values: CDR1 SGHTA, CDR2 FQGNSA. V was trimmed by 7 bases and J by 1 base, leaving 15 bases between them. The CDR3 DNA reads as TGTGCCAGCAAAAACGGAGGGTGGGGCACAGATACGCAGTATTTT. It specifies CASKNGGWGTDTQYF.

CDR3 in DNA: TGTGCCAGTAGTATCGGGTTGCGCGAGACCCAGTACTTC. It yields the protein CASSIGLRETQYF. This sequence joins TRBV19 and TRBJ2-5, with D uncertain. The V and J ends lost 3 bases and 5 bases respectively, with 10 bases between them. Germline CDR1 reads LNHDA; CDR2 reads SQIVND (reference sequence). The length of the CDR3 is 13 residues. The full variable domain, in which reference TRBV19 and TRBJ2-5 provide the parts outside the CDR3, is DGGITQSPKYLFRKEGQNVTLSCEQNLNHDAMYWYRQDPGQGLRLIYYSQIVNDFQKGDIAEGYSVSREKKESFPLTVTSAQKNPTAFYLCASSIGLRETQYFGPGTRLLVL.

In its sample, this clone was seen once. V and J are TRBV19 and TRBJ1-5, with no clear D. This CDR3 has 15 residues. V lost 1 base and J lost 7, with 14 bases in between. From germline, CDR1 is LNHDA and CDR2 SQIVND (reference sequence). CDR3: CASSIVGPRRQPQHF. CDR3 in DNA: TGTGCCAGTAGTATAGTTGGCCCGCGGCGGCAGCCCCAGCATTTT.

This rearrangement joins TRBV28 to TRBJ2-7; 10 nucleotides line up with TRBD1. CDR3 length: 17 residues. The V gene end was trimmed by 5 bases and the J gene end by 6 bases; junction bases not matched to a gene: 16. Germline V lookup: CDR1 MDHEN, CDR2 SYDVKM. CDR3 bases: TGTGCCAGCAGTCCCAGTTTTGTTGGGACAGGGGAGGGCGAGCAGTACTTC. Translation: CASSPSFVGTGEGEQYF.

This clone was counted a single time. The chain links TRBV5-4 to TRBJ1-1, with TRBD1 matching over 7 bases. The V gene end was trimmed by 4 bases and the J gene end by 8 bases; junction bases not matched to a gene: 8. Germline V gene data show CDR1 as SGHNT and CDR2 as YYREEE (reference sequence). The CDR3 length is 13 residues. In DNA, the CDR3 is TGTGCCAGCAGCAGCCTGGACAGGAACGAAGCTTTCTTT. Its translation: CASSSLDRNEAFF.